The entry below describes one TCR beta chain. The antigen is not known. The germline gives CDR1 MDHEN, CDR2 SYDVKM. The ends were cut back, 3 bases at V and 5 bases at J, with 18 bases in the middle. The CDR3 spans 16 residues. The entry originates in a study of T cells in localized non-small cell lung cancer. Study-level findings and limits: Median around 62 top-100 tumor clones were shared with paired adjacent lung. Among the tissues sampled, uninvolved adjacent lung had the highest T cell clonality, above tumor. Because researchers sequenced only one region of the tumor, heterogeneity is still possible.

The method was immunoSEQ multiplex PCR; TCRdb's version includes in-frame clones alone and lacks a portion of them. The data contain under 2,000 clones, 20% to 30% of them singletons. This TCR was sampled from a male donor at least 60 years old with stage II lung adenocarcinoma. The genes are TRBV28 and TRBJ2-3; D may be TRBD1 (8 bases). Sequenced material: normal lung tissue next to the tumor, taken before any cancer treatment. Here the CDR3 reads CASSLRNRGRGDTQYF. The CDR3 DNA reads TGTGCCAGCAGTTTGCGGAACAGGGGGAGGGGAGATACGCAGTATTTT.